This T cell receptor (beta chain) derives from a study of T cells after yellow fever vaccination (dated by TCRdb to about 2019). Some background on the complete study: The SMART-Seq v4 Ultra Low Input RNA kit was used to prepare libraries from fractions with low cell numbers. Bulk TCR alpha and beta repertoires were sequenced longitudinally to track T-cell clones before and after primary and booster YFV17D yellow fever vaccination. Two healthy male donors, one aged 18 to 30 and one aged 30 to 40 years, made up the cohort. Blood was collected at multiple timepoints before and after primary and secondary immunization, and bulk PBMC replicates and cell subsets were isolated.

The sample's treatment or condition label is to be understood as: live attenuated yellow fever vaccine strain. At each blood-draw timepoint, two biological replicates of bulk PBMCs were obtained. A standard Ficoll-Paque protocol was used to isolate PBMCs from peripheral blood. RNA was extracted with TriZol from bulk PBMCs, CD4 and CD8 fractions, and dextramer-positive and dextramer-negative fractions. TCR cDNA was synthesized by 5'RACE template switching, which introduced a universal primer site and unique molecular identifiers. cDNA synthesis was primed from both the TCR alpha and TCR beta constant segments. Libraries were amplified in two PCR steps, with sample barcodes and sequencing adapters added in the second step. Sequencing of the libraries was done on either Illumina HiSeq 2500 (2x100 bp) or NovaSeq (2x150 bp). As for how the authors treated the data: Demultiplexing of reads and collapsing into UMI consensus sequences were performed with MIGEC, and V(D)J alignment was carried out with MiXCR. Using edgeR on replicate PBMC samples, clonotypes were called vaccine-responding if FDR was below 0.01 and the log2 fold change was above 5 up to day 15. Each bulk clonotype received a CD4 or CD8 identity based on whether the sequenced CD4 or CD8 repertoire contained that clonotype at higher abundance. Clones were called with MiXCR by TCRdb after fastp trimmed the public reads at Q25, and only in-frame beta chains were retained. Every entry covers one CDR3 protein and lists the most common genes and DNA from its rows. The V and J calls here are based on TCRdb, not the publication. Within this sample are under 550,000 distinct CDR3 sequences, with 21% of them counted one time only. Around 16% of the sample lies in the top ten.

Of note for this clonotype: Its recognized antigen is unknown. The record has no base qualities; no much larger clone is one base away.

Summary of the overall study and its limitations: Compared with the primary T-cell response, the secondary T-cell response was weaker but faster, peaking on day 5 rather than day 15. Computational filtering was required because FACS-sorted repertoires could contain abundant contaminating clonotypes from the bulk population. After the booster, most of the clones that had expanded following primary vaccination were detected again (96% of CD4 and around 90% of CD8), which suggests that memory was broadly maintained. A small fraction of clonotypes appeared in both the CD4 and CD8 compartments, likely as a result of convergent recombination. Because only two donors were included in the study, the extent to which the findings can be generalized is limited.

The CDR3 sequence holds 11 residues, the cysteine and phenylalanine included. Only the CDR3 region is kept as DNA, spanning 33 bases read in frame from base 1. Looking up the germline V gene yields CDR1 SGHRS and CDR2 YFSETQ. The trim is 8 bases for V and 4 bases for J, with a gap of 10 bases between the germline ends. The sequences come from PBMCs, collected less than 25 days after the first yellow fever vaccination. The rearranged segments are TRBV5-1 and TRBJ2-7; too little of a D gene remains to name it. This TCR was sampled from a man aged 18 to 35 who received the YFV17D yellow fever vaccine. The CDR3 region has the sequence CARSWDYEQYF. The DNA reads TGCGCCAGATCTTGGGATTACGAGCAGTACTTC.